Listed below are T cell receptor beta chains from one sample, sequenced in a study of T cells in Graves' hyperthyroidism and ophthalmopathy. TCRdb reanalysed the multiplex PCR reads using MiXCR and keeps one entry per CDR3 protein. Here the sample spans about 640,000 distinct CDR3 sequences, around 21% being singletons. Source material: blood. These receptor sequences come from a man younger than 45 with Graves' ophthalmopathy. Each CDR3 is given without its conserved first and last residue.

>TRBJ2-1|TRBV7-3
ASSPQMGGLNEQF
>TRBJ2-7|TRBV11-2
ASSPLSAGASEQY
>TRBJ1-5|TRBV30
AWSVRGKTNSNQPQH
>TRBJ2-7|TRBV11-2
ASSLELESSYEQY
>TRBJ2-7|TRBV6-1
ASSKDRGPYEQY
>TRBJ1-1|TRBV30
AWSGQGVRAEAF
>TRBJ2-7|TRBV27
ASSSSSGTSGEQY
>TRBJ2-7|TRBV4-1
ASSQGQGTGVSYEQY
>TRBJ2-3|TRBV6-2/TRBV6-3
ASSYFTSEDRDTQY
>TRBJ2-1|TRBV9
ASSVTTQGAYNEQF
>TRBJ2-3|TRBV5-6
ASSTGTPSGTQY
>TRBJ2-1|TRBV9
ASGLAGGLNEQF
>TRBJ2-2|TRBV2
ASSEGFTNTGELF
>TRBJ2-2|TRBV7-2
ASSLDGHYTGELF
>TRBJ2-7|TRBV5-1
ASSGGTGSYEQY
>TRBJ1-3|TRBV30
AWSTGMAGNTIY
>TRBJ2-7|TRBV5-1
ASSSSDRVVFEQY
>TRBJ2-7|TRBV28
ASSLPVEGVDRSYEQY
>TRBJ2-2|TRBV20-1
SARLAGQNTGELF
>TRBJ1-3|TRBV20-1
SARETGSGNTIY
>TRBJ2-3|TRBV27
ASSLFAGATGGATDTQY
>TRBJ2-1|TRBV7-9
ASSTAPQVTYNEQF
>TRBJ2-7|TRBV20-1
SAKGLAESYEQY
>TRBJ1-3|TRBV6-5
ASSYSINGNTIY
>TRBJ2-1|TRBV12-3/TRBV12-4
ASSPGLAGMGEQF
>TRBJ2-2|TRBV10-3
AISESRDTGELF
>TRBJ2-5|TRBV11-2
ASSLSPKSQETQY
>TRBJ1-3|TRBV12-3/TRBV12-4
ASSYPLGRISGNTIY
>TRBJ1-5|TRBV6-1
ASSEGQGYAGQPQH
>TRBJ1-1|TRBV10-3
ATRDSRSEAF
>TRBJ2-7|TRBV20-1
SARPPGEGAVQY
>TRBJ2-2|TRBV7-8
ASSWRTDGQDRTGELF
>TRBJ1-4|TRBV4-3
ASSQVAGAIAGEKLF
>TRBJ2-7|TRBV7-8
ASSHQDYYGQY
>TRBJ1-3|TRBV5-6
ASNRQDLRGNTIY
>TRBJ1-1|TRBV5-1
ASSLEHEGIAF
>TRBJ2-2|TRBV28
ASIPALGGELF
>TRBJ2-2|TRBV10-3
AISDHRDTGELF
>TRBJ1-6|TRBV5-6
ASSFWTGKSPLH
>TRBJ1-3|TRBV7-9
ASSLAVTPNTIY
>TRBJ1-4|TRBV5-1
ASSFRTGGEKLF
>TRBJ2-7|TRBV7-2
ASSSPGQALSYEQY
>TRBJ2-3|TRBV20-1
SAKDSTDTQC
>TRBJ1-5|TRBV28
ASSFDRDRVLNQPQH
>TRBJ1-1|TRBV5-4
ASNARERGPGNTEAF
>TRBJ2-1|TRBV7-9
ASSSYLTPPFDEQF
>TRBJ1-6|TRBV3-1
ASSPTLTGMNSPLH
>TRBJ2-1|TRBV4-1
ASSHPRDGYNEQF
>TRBJ2-1|TRBV2
ASTDGRYNEQF
>TRBJ2-4|TRBV3-1
ASSLRRGRDIQY
>TRBJ2-7|TRBV29-1
SVELAGAAYEQY
>TRBJ2-1|TRBV2
ASRFSGRSSYNEQF
>TRBJ2-3|TRBV29-1
SVEAAGDTQY
>TRBJ2-7|TRBV18
ASSPGASVGEQY